These T cell receptor beta chains were read from a single sample in a study of cytomegalovirus exposure and HLA in healthy donors. Clones were read by immunoSEQ multiplex PCR, and TCRdb kept only the in-frame ones, dropping some. This sample contains tens of thousands of clones. The specimen was PBMCs. These TCRs come from a woman in her 40s in good health and CMV-seronegative. Both conserved end residues are part of each CDR3. D genes are given only for firm matches.

v_gene,j_gene,d_gene,CDR3nt,CDR3aa
TRBV4-1,TRBJ2-5,TRBD1,TGCGCCAGCAGCCCAGGGGACAGGGACCAAGAGACCCAGTACTTC,CASSPGDRDQETQYF
TRBV4-1,TRBJ1-2,NA,TGCGCCAGCAGCCAAGGAAGCACCTCTAACTATGGCTACACCTTC,CASSQGSTSNYGYTF
TRBV25-1,TRBJ1-4,NA,TGTGCCAGCAGTGAATATAATCAGGCGTTCGGTGAAAAACTGTTTTTT,CASSEYNQAFGEKLFF
TRBV7-2,TRBJ2-5,NA,TGTGCCAGCAGCTTATCAGGGGTAGAAGAGACCCAGTACTTC,CASSLSGVEETQYF
TRBV27,TRBJ1-5,TRBD1,TGTGCCAGCAGCCGGACAGGGGGCGTCCACAATCAGCCCCAGCATTTT,CASSRTGGVHNQPQHF
TRBV11-2,TRBJ1-3,NA,TGTGCCAGCAGCTTAACCCTCGGGACAACTCACTCTGGAAACACCATATATTTT,CASSLTLGTTHSGNTIYF
TRBV6-1,TRBJ1-2,NA,TGTGCCAGCAGTTTACAGTGGGTAGATGGCTACACCTTC,CASSLQWVDGYTF
TRBV5-4,TRBJ2-3,NA,TGTGCCAGCAGCTTGCCCGGCACAGATACGCAGTATTTT,CASSLPGTDTQYF
TRBV10-3,TRBJ2-1,NA,TGTGCCATCAGTGACCCGACACGTACGGATGAGCAGTTCTTC,CAISDPTRTDEQFF
TRBV18,TRBJ2-2,TRBD2,TGTGCCAGCTCTCCGACTAGCGGGTTCGCGAACACCGGGGAGCTGTTTTTT,CASSPTSGFANTGELFF